This record concerns one TCR beta chain sequence. Its specificity is not known. Here immunoSEQ multiplex PCR was the method, and the copy in TCRdb shows in-frame clones only, minus some. The profile covers some 110,000 clones, with approximately 88% appearing a single time and approximately 1.8% taken by the ten largest. Germline V gene lookup returns CDR1 MNHEY and CDR2 SMNVEV (reference sequence). The length of the CDR3 is 17 residues. V was shortened by 2 bases and J by 0 bases, with 16 bases between the two germline ends. This entry belongs to a study of cytomegalovirus exposure and HLA in healthy donors. About the study: In a later analysis, the 120 or so validation repertoires were reported to have used the same platform as the roughly 610 first-cohort repertoires. Overall study findings and caveats: The study designated some 180 TCR beta chains cytomegalovirus-associated. First-cohort TCR clusters tended to co-occur in the roughly 120 validation repertoires, a later analysis found. Rare TCR sequences dominated, though some public TCRs recurred in many donors.

The J gene is TRBJ1-1, the V gene TRBV27; D might be TRBD1 (6 bases). The clonotype comes from a young man in good health and CMV-seronegative. The sequenced sample was PBMCs. The CDR3 protein is CASSLGSTGIMNTEAFF. CDR3 coding DNA: TGTGCCAGCAGTTTAGGATCTACAGGGATCATGAACACTGAAGCTTTCTTT.